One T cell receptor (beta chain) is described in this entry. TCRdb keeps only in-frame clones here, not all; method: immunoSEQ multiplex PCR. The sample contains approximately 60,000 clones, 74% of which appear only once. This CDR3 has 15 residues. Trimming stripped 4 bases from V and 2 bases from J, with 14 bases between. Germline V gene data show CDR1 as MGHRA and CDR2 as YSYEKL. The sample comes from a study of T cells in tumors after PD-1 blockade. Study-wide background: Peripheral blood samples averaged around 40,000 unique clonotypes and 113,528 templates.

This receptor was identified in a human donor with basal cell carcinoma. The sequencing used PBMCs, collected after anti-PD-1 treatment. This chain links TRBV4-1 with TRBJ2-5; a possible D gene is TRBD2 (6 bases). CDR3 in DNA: TGCGCCAGCAGCCGAGGCGGGACGGATCAAGAGACCCAGTACTTC. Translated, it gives CASSRGGTDQETQYF.